The T cell receptor (beta chain) under discussion was sequenced for a study of technical replicates of blood from several donors. Profiled with immunoSEQ multiplex PCR; TCRdb holds only in-frame clones, not every one. The table lists approximately 70,000 clones, 85% to 95% of them singletons, with 0.38% in the top ten. Germline loops: CDR1 MGHRA, CDR2 YSYEKL. The V and J ends lost 4 bases and 8 bases respectively, with 9 bases between them. The CDR3 sequence is 12 residues long. The chain couples TRBV4-1 to TRBJ2-1, with a weak D call TRBD1 (5 bases). The sample comprised T cells isolated from PBMCs. This receptor was identified in a human donor in good health. The CDR3, as DNA: TGCGCCAGCAGCCGGGGCAGGGATGAGCAGTTCTTC. Translated, it gives CASSRGRDEQFF.